A selection of T cell receptor beta chains follows, all from one sample in a study of CD8 T cells in ankylosing spondylitis. TCRdb itself ran the 5' RACE reads through MiXCR, one entry per CDR3 protein. The sample holds about 320,000 distinct CDR3 sequences, roughly 11% seen once. The sequenced sample was blood, either unsorted or a sorted T cell fraction (not recorded which). These receptors were taken from a female donor with ankylosing spondylitis or in good health (not recorded which). CDR3s include the opening cysteine and the closing phenylalanine or tryptophan.

J gene: TRBJ2-7
V gene: TRBV20-1
CDR3 protein: CSGTDRGPYEQYF

J gene: TRBJ2-1
V gene: TRBV28
CDR3 protein: CASSSLGVGSYNEQFF

J gene: TRBJ2-2
V gene: TRBV15
CDR3 protein: CATSKPGGTNTGELFF

J gene: TRBJ2-1
V gene: TRBV3-1
CDR3 protein: CASSPSRGGNNEQFF

J gene: TRBJ2-3
V gene: TRBV7-6
CDR3 protein: CASTEREGGTQYF

J gene: TRBJ1-3
V gene: TRBV9
CDR3 protein: CASKSGNTIYF

J gene: TRBJ2-1
V gene: TRBV5-1
CDR3 protein: CASKSELAGYGSEQFF

J gene: TRBJ2-6
V gene: TRBV2
CDR3 protein: CAGRPGTGFSGANVLTF

J gene: TRBJ1-5
V gene: TRBV5-5
CDR3 protein: CASSRWTGSNQPQHF

J gene: TRBJ2-1
V gene: TRBV2
CDR3 protein: CASRVRTYEQFF

J gene: TRBJ1-6
V gene: TRBV20-1
CDR3 protein: CSAPGATGDNSPLHF

J gene: TRBJ2-7
V gene: TRBV3-1
CDR3 protein: CATTHGHTLAYEQYF

J gene: TRBJ2-3
V gene: TRBV5-1
CDR3 protein: CAISFLTDTQYF

J gene: TRBJ2-3
V gene: TRBV20-1
CDR3 protein: CSARGSGGFTDTQYF

J gene: TRBJ2-1
V gene: TRBV9
CDR3 protein: CASSVGPGAGGINEQFF

J gene: TRBJ2-7
V gene: TRBV27
CDR3 protein: CASSSSGTPLYEQYF

J gene: TRBJ1-2
V gene: TRBV20-1
CDR3 protein: CSAHISNYGYTF

J gene: TRBJ1-1
V gene: TRBV5-1
CDR3 protein: CASSLGHRAVSGNTEAFF

J gene: TRBJ2-3
V gene: TRBV9
CDR3 protein: CASSVISTDTQYF

J gene: TRBJ2-3
V gene: TRBV5-1
CDR3 protein: CASSSGGAQDTQYF

J gene: TRBJ2-7
V gene: TRBV7-9
CDR3 protein: CASSSAERKFYEQYF

J gene: TRBJ2-1
V gene: TRBV5-1
CDR3 protein: CASSPVSSGALPEQFF

J gene: TRBJ1-1
V gene: TRBV3-1
CDR3 protein: CASSQSQGIGAFF

J gene: TRBJ2-1
V gene: TRBV20-1
CDR3 protein: CSARVPQRTYNEQFF

J gene: TRBJ2-3
V gene: TRBV7-2
CDR3 protein: CASSFDRGPDTQYF